Listed here are 19 T cell receptor beta chains from one sample, sequenced in a study of control samples from healthy donors and cancer patients (dated by TCRdb to between 2020 and 2021). The receptor library was made with the immunoSEQ multiplex PCR assay. TCRdb carries this immuneACCESS record with in-frame sequences only. Its versions omit some clonotypes, under half of them owing to an unresolved V gene in the studies checked, with the rest unexplained. This sample has 350,000 to 450,000 clones in its table, and approximately 92% of those were observed once. The top ten constitute around 6.4% of the sample. Sequenced material: PBMCs. The receptor set was obtained from a man aged 40-49 years with head and neck cancer.

The chain carries TRBV30 and TRBJ1-3; 7 nucleotides match TRBD1. Germline V gene data show CDR1 as GTSNPN and CDR2 as SVGIG (reference sequence). J lost 2 bases, V lost 4 bases, and 8 bases had no gene match. This CDR3 has 15 amino acids. CDR3 bases: TGTGCCTGGACGACAGGGATTGTCCCTGGAAACACCATATATTTT. Its protein is CAWTTGIVPGNTIYF. Filled out from reference TRBV30 and TRBJ1-3, the complete variable domain reads SQTIHQWPATLVQPVGSPLSLECTVEGTSNPNLYWYRQAAGRGLQLLFYSVGIGQISSEVPQNLSASRPQDRQFILSSKKLLLSDSGFYLCAWTTGIVPGNTIYFGEGSWLTVV.

The chain has TRBV2 and TRBJ2-1; 8 bases agree with TRBD2. Germline lookup yields CDR1 SNHLY and CDR2 FYNNEI. The V and J ends lost 6 bases and 9 bases, in that order; junction bases with no gene match: 4. The CDR3 consists of 12 residues. Written as DNA, the CDR3 is TGTGCCAGCAGACCTCTAGCGGGTGAGCAGTTCTTC. Translated, it gives CASRPLAGEQFF.

The rearrangement joins TRBV10-3 to TRBJ2-5; weak D call: TRBD2 (6 bases). Per germline, CDR1 ENHRY and CDR2 SYGVKD. This CDR3 region has 12 residues. V was pared by 6 bases and J by 4 bases, with 9 bases between. In DNA, the CDR3 is TGTGCCATCAGAGGGGAGGTAGAGACCCAGTACTTC. Amino acid sequence: CAIRGEVETQYF.

In DNA, the CDR3 is TGTGCCAGCAGTAGGGGGACAGGGTTTAATTCACCCCTCCACTTT. Translated: CASSRGTGFNSPLHF. The V and J genes are TRBV6-5 and TRBJ1-6; 9 bases match TRBD1. The CDR3 runs to 15 residues. Trimming took 5 bases from V and 6 from J; bases not matched to a gene: 5. Looked up from germline, CDR1 is MNHEY and CDR2 is SVGAGI.

This chain uses TRBV19 with TRBJ1-5; unclear D gene. CDR1 is LNHDA, CDR2 SQIVND, per germline (reference sequence). The CDR3 is 15 amino acids. Trimming stripped 4 bases from V and 0 bases from J, with 10 bases between. This CDR3 reads CASSRAANSNQPQHF. The CDR3, as DNA: TGTGCCAGTAGTAGGGCGGCGAATAGCAATCAGCCCCAGCATTTT. The variable domain in full, with the rest retrieved from reference TRBV19 and TRBJ1-5, is DGGITQSPKYLFRKEGQNVTLSCEQNLNHDAMYWYRQDPGQGLRLIYYSQIVNDFQKGDIAEGYSVSREKKESFPLTVTSAQKNPTAFYLCASSRAANSNQPQHFGDGTRLSIL.

The chain's CDR3 is CASSTSGVGELFF. The CDR3 DNA follows: TGTGCCAGCAGCACTAGCGGGGTCGGGGAGCTGTTTTTT. The gene calls are TRBV7-2 and TRBJ2-2; 10 positions match TRBD2. J gave up 7 bases and V 5 bases, and 1 base lay outside the gene matches. From germline, CDR1 is SGHTA and CDR2 FQGNSA. This CDR3 region has 13 residues.

The chain employs TRBV10-3 and TRBJ2-1; D uncertain. The CDR3 has 11 amino acids. V gave up 10 bases and J gave up 16 bases, with 20 bases separating them. The V gene's germline CDR1 is ENHRY and CDR2 SYGVKD. The CDR3 is CATKGSGPVFF. DNA of the CDR3: TGTGCCACCAAGGGCTCCGGACCAGTCTTCTTC.

The rearrangement uses TRBV7-2 and TRBJ2-1; 12 bases line up with TRBD2. Trimming removed 5 bases from V and 6 bases from J; junction bases left unmatched: 8. This CDR3 is built from 16 residues. CDR1 SGHTA and CDR2 FQGNSA come from the germline V gene. The CDR3 reads CASSTTSGGSANEQFF. In DNA form, the CDR3 reads TGTGCCAGCAGCACGACTAGCGGGGGCTCCGCCAATGAGCAGTTCTTC.

The chain couples TRBV4-3 to TRBJ2-5; D is ambiguous. Trimming removed 1 base at V and 2 bases at J, with 11 bases between. This CDR3 comprises 15 residues. CDR1 LGHNA and CDR2 YSLEER come from the germline V gene. CDR3 sequence reads: CASSQGNVHQETQYF. CDR3 nucleotide sequence: TGCGCCAGCAGCCAAGGAAACGTCCATCAAGAGACCCAGTACTTC.

Only a few counts were recorded for this clone. The chain employs TRBV19 and TRBJ1-1, with D unresolved. Germline assignment: CDR1 LNHDA and CDR2 SQIVND (reference sequence). V lost 7 bases to trimming and J lost 7 bases, with 13 bases between them. The CDR3 is 12 amino acids. The CDR3 DNA reads as TGTGCCAGTACCCTGAGCGGTTTTGAAGCTTTCTTT. As protein: CASTLSGFEAFF.

The chain has TRBV9 and TRBJ2-2, with D uncertain. This CDR3 contains 13 residues. Trimming left V 0 bases short and J 6 bases short, with 6 bases between. The V gene's germline CDR1 is SGDLS and CDR2 YYNGEE. The CDR3 DNA is TGTGCCAGCAGCGTAGAGTGGGCCGGGGAGCTGTTTTTT. Translated, it gives CASSVEWAGELFF. The whole variable domain, filled in from reference TRBV9 and TRBJ2-2, reads DSGVTQTPKHLITATGQRVTLRCSPRSGDLSVYWYQQSLDQGLQFLIQYYNGEERAKGNILERFSAQQFPDLHSELNLSSLELGDSALYFCASSVEWAGELFFGEGSRLTVL.

The rearrangement joins TRBV7-9 to TRBJ1-2; D remains ambiguous. V was pared by 2 bases and J by 4 bases, with 11 bases between. This CDR3 has 14 amino acids. The germline CDR1 and CDR2 sequences are SEHNR and FQNEAQ (reference sequence). Here the CDR3 reads CASSLILGGYGYTF. The CDR3 DNA sequence: TGTGCCAGCAGCTTAATTCTGGGAGGCTATGGCTACACCTTC. The complete variable domain, with remaining parts taken from reference TRBV7-9 and TRBJ1-2, reads DTGVSQNPRHKITKRGQNVTFRCDPISEHNRLYWYRQTLGQGPEFLTYFQNEAQLEKSRLLSDRFSAERPKGSFSTLEIQRTEQGDSAMYLCASSLILGGYGYTFGSGTRLTVV.

The chain couples TRBV20-1 to TRBJ2-1; D possibly corresponds to TRBD1 (5 bases). This CDR3 spans 11 amino acids. V was cut by 5 bases and J by 8 bases, with 10 bases left in between. Germline CDR1 and CDR2: DFQATT and SNEGSKA (reference sequence). Here the CDR3 DNA reads TGCAGTGCTCCAGGGTCGCATGAGCAGTTCTTC. Protein product: CSAPGSHEQFF.

The V and J genes are TRBV3-1 (or the pseudogene TRBV3-2) and TRBJ2-1; 16 nucleotides line up with TRBD2. Germline V gene sequence: CDR1 LGHDT, CDR2 YNNKEL (reference sequence). CDR3 size: 19 residues. With V trimmed by 3 bases and J by 8 bases, 13 bases remained unmatched. In DNA form, the CDR3 reads TGTGCCAGCAGCCAGAGGGGACTAGCGGGAGGGCCAGGATTCGATGAGCAGTTCTTC. This encodes CASSQRGLAGGPGFDEQFF.

The chain couples TRBV24-1 to TRBJ2-7, with no clear D. Germline assignment: CDR1 KGHDR and CDR2 SFDVKD. The CDR3 runs 12 residues. The ends were cut back, 2 bases at V and 6 bases at J, with 7 bases in the middle. CDR3 sequence reads: CATSDSFGEQYF. The DNA for the CDR3 is TGTGCCACCAGTGATTCCTTTGGCGAGCAGTACTTC.

The chain combines TRBV11-2 with TRBJ2-7, with unresolved D. In germline, CDR1 is SGHAT, CDR2 FQNNGV. Trimming cost V 1 base and J 6 bases, with 10 bases left between them. This CDR3 is built from 13 residues. The DNA for the CDR3 is TGTGCCAGCAGCTTAGCTAGGTCTGCCGAGCAGTACTTC. Protein product: CASSLARSAEQYF.

The V gene is TRBV3-1 (or the pseudogene TRBV3-2), the J gene TRBJ1-5, with 8 bases that match TRBD1. The CDR3 contains 15 residues. CDR1 is LGHDT, CDR2 YNNKEL, per germline (reference sequence). The trim removed 3 bases at V and 3 bases at J, leaving 4 bases unmatched. In nucleotides, the CDR3 is TGTGCCAGCAGCCAGGGACAGGTACTCAATCAGCCCCAGCATTTT. The encoded protein is CASSQGQVLNQPQHF.

This chain joins TRBV7-2 and TRBJ2-7; possibly TRBD1 for D (5 bases). Germline-derived CDR1 and CDR2 are SGHTA and FQGNSA. The CDR3 covers 14 residues. The V and J ends lost 3 bases and 3 bases respectively, with 12 bases between them. The DNA for the CDR3 is TGTGCCAGCAGCTTCCCGGACACTCGCTACGAGCAGTACTTC. It codes for CASSFPDTRYEQYF.

This chain links TRBV7-9 with TRBJ1-2; TRBD1 is a possible D gene (5 bases). Trimming left V 4 bases short and J 4 bases short, with 19 bases between. This CDR3 spans 16 amino acids. The germline gives CDR1 SEHNR, CDR2 FQNEAQ (reference sequence). The CDR3 DNA reads as TGTGCCAGCAGCTCTCGGGGGGGTTTGGTTCTCTATGGCTACACCTTC. Translated, it gives CASSSRGGLVLYGYTF. Variable domain in full (rest from reference TRBV7-9 and TRBJ1-2): DTGVSQNPRHKITKRGQNVTFRCDPISEHNRLYWYRQTLGQGPEFLTYFQNEAQLEKSRLLSDRFSAERPKGSFSTLEIQRTEQGDSAMYLCASSSRGGLVLYGYTFGSGTRLTVV.